Below are 22 T cell receptor beta chains sequenced from a single sample in a study of T-cell memory formation after mild COVID-19. TCRdb re-called the 5' RACE reads through MiXCR, storing one row per CDR3 protein. The repertoire holds more than 200,000 distinct CDR3 sequences, with 16% as singletons. Sequencing was carried out using PBMCs or a T cell subset sorted from them (not recorded which). The receptor set was obtained from a man younger than 30 who had mild COVID-19 (a few samples of this study predate the infection). Cell type and time point are not known.

The rearrangement links TRBV6-2 or TRBV6-3 to TRBJ1-5; D possibly corresponds to TRBD1 (6 bases). The CDR3 length is 15 residues. The V gene lost 2 bases and the J gene lost 7 bases, with 15 bases spanning the gap. Per the germline V gene, CDR1 is MNHEY and CDR2 is SVGEGT. The CDR3 region has the DNA TGTGCCAGCAGTTACAGACAGGCCTCAAGGCAGCCCCAGCATTTT. This translates into CASSYRQASRQPQHF.

The V and J genes are TRBV7-3 and TRBJ1-1; the D gene is possibly TRBD1 (6 bases). The germline V gene has CDR1 SGHTA and CDR2 FQGTGA. Between the trimmed V and J ends, which lost 2 bases and 1 base, there was a span of 11 bases. This CDR3 is built from 15 residues. The CDR3 sequence: CASSLGGLKNTEAFF. The CDR3 nucleotides read TGTGCCAGCAGCTTAGGGGGGCTCAAGAACACTGAAGCTTTCTTT.

This clonotype appeared a few times. This chain connects TRBV18 to TRBJ1-2; 9 nucleotides agree with TRBD1. The CDR3 consists of 15 residues. Germline V CDR1 and CDR2: KGHSH, LQKENI. J lost 8 bases, V lost 3 bases, and 10 bases had no gene match. The CDR3 region is CASSPRDRDLGGYTF. The CDR3 nucleotides read TGTGCCAGCTCACCCCGGGACAGGGATTTAGGCGGCTACACCTTC.

A few counts support this clonotype. This chain links TRBV7-3 with TRBJ2-2; 8 nucleotides line up with TRBD1. Germline values: CDR1 SGHTA, CDR2 FQGTGA. The CDR3 contains 17 residues. V shed 4 bases, J shed 1 base, and the junction held 8 bases outside the gene matches. CDR3 sequence (DNA): TGTGCCAGCAGCTCCAACTTTGGGACAGGGAACACCGGGGAGCTGTTTTTT. Protein product: CASSSNFGTGNTGELFF.

The V call is TRBV5-1, the J call TRBJ2-2; TRBD2 matches at 8 bases. V trimming: 5 bases; J trimming: 1 base; junction bases outside the gene matches: 7. Germline assignment: CDR1 SGHRS and CDR2 YFSETQ. The CDR3 sequence is 16 residues long. The CDR3 nucleotides are TGCGCCAGCAGACGATTCAGCGGGGGGAACACCGGGGAGCTGTTTTTT. It encodes CASRRFSGGNTGELFF.

This chain links TRBV6-5 with TRBJ1-2, with unresolved D. Trimming shortened V by 3 bases and J by 4 bases, and 9 bases separated the two germline ends. This CDR3 region has 13 residues. Germline V gene data show CDR1 as MNHEY and CDR2 as SVGAGI. CDR3 DNA: TGTGCCAGCAGTTATCGGGTGAGCTATGGCTACACCTTC. Translation gives CASSYRVSYGYTF.

In this sample, this clonotype turned up a few times. The chain joins TRBV3-1 to TRBJ2-2; the D is unclear. V gave up 2 bases and J gave up 0 bases, with 4 bases separating them. CDR1 LGHDT and CDR2 YNNKEL come from the germline V gene (reference sequence). The CDR3 extends over 14 amino acids. This CDR3 is CASSQLANTGELFF. CDR3 nucleotides: TGTGCCAGCAGCCAACTAGCGAACACCGGGGAGCTGTTTTTT. The whole variable domain, remainder taken from reference TRBV3-1 and TRBJ2-2, is DTAVSQTPKYLVTQMGNDKSIKCEQNLGHDTMYWYKQDSKKFLKIMFSYNNKELIINETVPNRFSPKSPDKAHLNLHINSLELGDSAVYFCASSQLANTGELFFGEGSRLTVL.

This clonotype turned up a few times. The chain combines TRBV9 with TRBJ1-4; 7 bases are shared with TRBD1. Germline trimming cut 1 base from V and 4 bases from J; bases unmatched to any gene: 4. The germline gives CDR1 SGDLS, CDR2 YYNGEE. The CDR3 covers 15 residues. The CDR3 protein is CASSVLTGSNEKLFF. The CDR3 DNA is TGTGCCAGCAGCGTATTGACAGGGAGTAATGAAAAACTGTTTTTT.

The V gene is TRBV5-1, the J gene TRBJ1-4; D perhaps matches TRBD1 (5 bases). The CDR3 length is 13 residues. Germline V gene lookup returns CDR1 SGHRS and CDR2 YFSETQ. Between the trimmed V and J ends, which lost 0 bases and 8 bases, there was a span of 8 bases. CDR3 in amino acids: CASSLVEGEKLFF. CDR3 bases: TGCGCCAGCAGCTTGGTGGAGGGGGAAAAACTGTTTTTT.

Ten or more counts support this clonotype. This sequence joins TRBV5-1 and TRBJ1-1, with D possibly matching TRBD1 (5 bases). V was pared by 1 base and J by 1 base, with 8 bases between. The germline gives CDR1 SGHRS, CDR2 YFSETQ. The CDR3 runs 14 residues. The CDR3: CASSLSGGNTEAFF. DNA of the CDR3: TGCGCCAGCAGCTTGTCCGGGGGGAACACTGAAGCTTTCTTT.

The rearrangement uses TRBV7-2 and TRBJ1-2; TRBD1 matches 7 bases. The V gene's germline CDR1 is SGHTA and CDR2 FQGNSA. V lost 4 bases and J lost 0; bases outside the gene matches: 8. CDR3 size: 16 residues. Written as DNA, the CDR3 is TGTGCCAGCAGCTCGCAGGGACAGCTCGCTAACTATGGCTACACCTTC. Translating gives CASSSQGQLANYGYTF.

V is TRBV7-2 and J is TRBJ2-7; D may be TRBD2 (6 bases). Per germline, CDR1 SGHTA and CDR2 FQGNSA. This CDR3 contains 13 residues. V lost 3 bases to trimming and J lost 2 bases, with 8 bases between them. The CDR3 region has the DNA TGTGCCAGCAGCTTCAGGGAGGCCTACGAGCAGTACTTC. It codes for CASSFREAYEQYF.

In its sample, this clonotype was seen a few times. The CDR3 DNA sequence: TGTGCCAGCAGTCGGGACAGGGGCGTCAATCAGCCCCAGCATTTT. Protein: CASSRDRGVNQPQHF. The rearrangement joins TRBV6-5 to TRBJ1-5, with 10 nucleotides matching TRBD1. Germline CDR1 and CDR2: MNHEY and SVGAGI. V trimming: 5 bases; J trimming: 3 bases; junction bases outside the gene matches: 4. The CDR3 sequence is 15 residues long.

The chain uses TRBV27 and TRBJ1-4, with D unresolved. The V end was cut by 5 bases, the J end by 8 bases, with 18 bases between. The CDR3 extends over 15 amino acids. From germline, CDR1 is MNHEY and CDR2 SMNVEV (reference sequence). The CDR3 DNA follows: TGTGCCAGCAGTCCCTTGGGTGCCGGTGAGGAAAAACTGTTTTTT. Translated: CASSPLGAGEEKLFF.

V gene TRBV9 combines with J gene TRBJ1-6, with 7 bases that match TRBD1. Germline V gene data show CDR1 as SGDLS and CDR2 as YYNGEE. This CDR3 is built from 16 residues. V trimming: 3 bases; J trimming: 7 bases; junction bases outside the gene matches: 10. CDR3 region: CASSGTDRVGNSPLHF. The CDR3 nucleotides read TGTGCCAGCAGCGGGACCGACAGGGTCGGCAATTCACCCCTCCACTTT.

This clonotype was found a few times. The rearrangement uses TRBV4-1 and TRBJ1-2; unclear D gene. CDR1 and CDR2 (germline): MGHRA, YSYEKL. V lost 3 bases and J lost 6, with 14 bases in between. This CDR3 region has 14 residues. The CDR3 region is CASSQPARSDGYTF. CDR3 DNA sequence: TGCGCCAGCAGCCAGCCGGCTAGATCGGATGGCTACACCTTC.

This sequence joins TRBV5-1 and TRBJ2-7; the match to TRBD1 covers 8 bases. The CDR3 is 14 amino acids. Germline-derived CDR1 and CDR2 are SGHRS and YFSETQ. V was clipped by 0 bases and J by 5 bases; unmatched bases: 4. The CDR3 protein is CASSLGQGYNEQYV. The CDR3 DNA reads TGCGCCAGCAGCTTGGGACAGGGGTACAACGAGCAGTACGTC.

This clonotype was counted many times. This chain uses TRBV15 with TRBJ1-2; TRBD1 might be the D (5 bases). The CDR3 loop spans 16 amino acids. CDR1 and CDR2 from the germline V gene are LNHNV and YYDKDF (reference sequence). Trimming took 1 base from V and 1 from J, leaving 13 bases between them. The CDR3 nucleotides are TGTGCCACCAGCAGAGCCAAGGGGAAGCATAACTATGGCTACACCTTC. Translating it yields CATSRAKGKHNYGYTF.

The genes are TRBV7-2 and TRBJ2-5; TRBD2 aligns across 13 bases. Germline V gene lookup returns CDR1 SGHTA and CDR2 FQGNSA. This CDR3 comprises 17 residues. Losses at the gene ends were 4 bases for V and 3 bases for J; bases not matched to a gene: 8. CDR3 DNA: TGTGCCAGCAGCTCTGCCGCGACTAGCGGGGGGAAAGAGACCCAGTACTTC. Residues: CASSSAATSGGKETQYF.

This clonotype appeared many times. The V and J genes are TRBV2 and TRBJ2-7; TRBD1 agrees at 7 bases. The germline CDR1 and CDR2 sequences are SNHLY and FYNNEI. Trimming removed 6 bases from V and 8 bases from J; junction bases left unmatched: 13. CDR3 size: 14 residues. CDR3 sequence (DNA): TGTGCCAGCAGCCTAGACAGGGATCTTAAAAAGCAGTACTTC. Protein product: CASSLDRDLKKQYF.

The rearrangement joins TRBV6-5 to TRBJ2-7; 9 nucleotides line up with TRBD1. Germline lookup yields CDR1 MNHEY and CDR2 SVGAGI. The CDR3 is 16 residues long. Trimming cost V 2 bases and J 2 bases; bases outside gene matches: 7. The CDR3 nucleotides are TGTGCCAGCAGTTACGCCGGGACAGGGAGCACCTACGAGCAGTACTTC. This codes for CASSYAGTGSTYEQYF.

This clonotype has a handful of counts. CDR3: CASSQPGASPLHF. The CDR3 nucleotides read TGCGCCAGCAGCCAACCGGGGGCATCACCCCTCCACTTT. This chain uses TRBV4-3 with TRBJ1-6; weak D call: TRBD1 (6 bases). The CDR3 has 13 residues. V was clipped by 2 bases and J by 10 bases, with 9 bases between them. Germline values: CDR1 LGHNA, CDR2 YSLEER.